This T cell receptor (beta chain) was profiled in a study of T cells in Graves' hyperthyroidism and ophthalmopathy. Absent ophthalmopathy progression within 18 months defined stable Graves' hyperthyroidism. The diagnoses drew upon clinical symptoms, serum thyroxine and TRAb, thyroid ultrasound and orbital computed tomography. Amplified TCR beta CDR3 regions derived from RNA transcripts. With the HTBI primer set, the TCR CDR3 went through a first round of RT-PCR. TCRdb redid the calling of the multiplex PCR reads with MiXCR, one entry per CDR3 protein. The table has 500,000 to 650,000 distinct CDR3 sequences, around 13% seen once. Study outcomes and limitations: Blood shared most expanded thyroid clonotypes above 0.001. Ophthalmopathy could be told apart from stable hyperthyroidism with a 13 V-J model.

Trimming took 4 bases from V and 6 from J; bases not matched to a gene: 10. The CDR3 has 15 amino acids. Germline values: CDR1 SGDLS, CDR2 YYNGEE. About this clonotype: What it binds is unknown.

V gene TRBV9 combines with J gene TRBJ2-1; 7 positions agree with TRBD2. This sequence was found in a woman between 35 and 50 years old with Graves' hyperthyroidism. Sequenced sample: blood. CDR3 loop: CASSIGGLAANEQFF. The CDR3 bases are TGTGCCAGCAGCATCGGTGGGCTAGCGGCCAATGAGCAGTTCTTC.